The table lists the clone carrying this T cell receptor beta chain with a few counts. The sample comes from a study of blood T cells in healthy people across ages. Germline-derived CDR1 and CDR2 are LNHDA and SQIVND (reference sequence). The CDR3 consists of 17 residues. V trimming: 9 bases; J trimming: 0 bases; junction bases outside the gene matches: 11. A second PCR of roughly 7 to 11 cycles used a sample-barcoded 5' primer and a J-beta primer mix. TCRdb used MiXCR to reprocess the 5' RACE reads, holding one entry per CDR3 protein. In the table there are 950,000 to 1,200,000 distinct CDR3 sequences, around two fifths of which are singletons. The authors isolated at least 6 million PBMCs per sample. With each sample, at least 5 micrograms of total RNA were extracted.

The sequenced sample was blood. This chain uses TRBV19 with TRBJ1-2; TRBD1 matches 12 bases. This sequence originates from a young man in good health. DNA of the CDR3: TGTGCCAGCTCAGCGGGGACAGGGGGCCTAGCTAACTATGGCTACACCTTC. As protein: CASSAGTGGLANYGYTF. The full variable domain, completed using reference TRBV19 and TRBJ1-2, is DGGITQSPKYLFRKEGQNVTLSCEQNLNHDAMYWYRQDPGQGLRLIYYSQIVNDFQKGDIAEGYSVSREKKESFPLTVTSAQKNPTAFYLCASSAGTGGLANYGYTFGSGTRLTVV.